This paragraph reports one TCR beta chain. The record originates from a study of T cells expressing NK-cell markers. Study-wide background: HCMV seropositivity marked most of the eight sequenced donors; one was seronegative.

One entry per CDR3 protein, without DNA, is what TCRdb gives after re-calling the 5' RACE reads. Seen in this sample are about 460,000 distinct CDR3 sequences; the ten most common clones hold almost 1.5%. Germline V gene sequence: CDR1 SGDLS, CDR2 YYNGEE. This CDR3 contains 15 residues. This sequence originates from a woman aged 45-65 years in good health. J is TRBJ2-2 and V is TRBV9; TCRdb picks TRBD1, but there is no DNA to check that call. The sample was blood T cells: a sorted CD56 or NKG2C T cell subset, CD4+ or CD8+ T cells, or bulk PBMC T cells (not recorded which). CDR3 loop: CASSIRTGGAGELFF.